This T cell receptor beta chain was observed in a study of neoadjuvant anti-PD-1 for oral cavity cancer. Study-level information: Patients mostly received three to four biweekly nivolumab doses at 3 mg/kg before surgery. Patients without progression received a fourth nivolumab dose around day 43, then surgical resection on days 50-56.

With V trimmed by 2 bases and J by 4 bases, 0 bases remained unmatched. From germline, CDR1 is GTSNPN and CDR2 SVGIG (reference sequence). This CDR3 contains 13 residues. Whole-study findings and limits: Pretreatment Treg/Th17 ratio correlated inversely with post-treatment tumor clonality.

The protocol was immunoSEQ multiplex PCR, while the TCRdb copy is restricted to in-frame clones and leaves out a portion. This table holds over 25,000 clones, about 80% found once. Regarding time point: after neoadjuvant nivolumab, at surgical resection. These oral cavity squamous cell carcinomas were HPV-negative and locally advanced. A note on this clone: The antigen is not known.

This clonotype originated in a person aged 40 to 85 with oral cavity squamous cell carcinoma. The chain is built from TRBV30 and TRBJ2-3, with 10 positions matching TRBD2. The input for sequencing was PBMCs, taken after nivolumab (anti-PD-1) treatment. The CDR3 here is CAWSSGGADTQYF. The CDR3 DNA reads as TGTGCCTGGAGTAGCGGGGGGGCAGATACGCAGTATTTT.